This T cell receptor (beta chain) was captured by sequencing in a study of early T cells in non-severe SARS-CoV-2 infection. The CDR3 sequence is 16 residues long. V was shortened by 1 base and J by 3 bases, with 16 bases between the two germline ends. The germline CDR1 and CDR2 sequences are LGHNA and YNFKEQ. Individual cDNA molecules carried attached unique molecular identifiers. TCRdb ran MiXCR on the 5' RACE reads and lists one entry per CDR3 protein. Here the sample spans 40,000 to 45,000 distinct CDR3 sequences, 6% to 7% being singletons. The sample holds many counts of this clonotype. The clonotype comes from an adult who was a healthcare worker with PCR-confirmed SARS-CoV-2 infection or an uninfected control (not recorded which). Sequencing was performed on whole blood, taken at baseline. J is TRBJ2-7 and V is TRBV4-2, with a tentative D call TRBD1 (5 bases). The CDR3 loop is CASSQVSGLRNYEQYF. As DNA, the CDR3 is TGTGCCAGCAGCCAAGTATCAGGGCTCCGGAACTACGAGCAGTACTTC.